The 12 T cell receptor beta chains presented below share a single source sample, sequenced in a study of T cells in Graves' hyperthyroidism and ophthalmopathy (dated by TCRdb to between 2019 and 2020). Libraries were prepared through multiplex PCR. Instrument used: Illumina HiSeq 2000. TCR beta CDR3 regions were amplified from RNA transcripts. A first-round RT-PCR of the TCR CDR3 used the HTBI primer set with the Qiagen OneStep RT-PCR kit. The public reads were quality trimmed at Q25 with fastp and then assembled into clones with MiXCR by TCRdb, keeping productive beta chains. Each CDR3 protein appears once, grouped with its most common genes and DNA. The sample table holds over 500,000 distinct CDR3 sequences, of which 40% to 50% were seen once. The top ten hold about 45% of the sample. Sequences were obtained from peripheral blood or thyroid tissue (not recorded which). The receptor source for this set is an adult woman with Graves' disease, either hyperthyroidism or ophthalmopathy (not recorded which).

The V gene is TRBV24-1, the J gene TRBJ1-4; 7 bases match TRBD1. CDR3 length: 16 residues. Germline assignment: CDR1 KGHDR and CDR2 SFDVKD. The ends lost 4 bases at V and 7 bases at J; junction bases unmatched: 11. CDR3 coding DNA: TGTGCCACCAGTGACCCCAACAGGGGTAGGGGTGAAAAACTGTTTTTT. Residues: CATSDPNRGRGEKLFF.

CDR3 residues: CAISESGTSGRADEQYF. Here the CDR3 DNA reads TGTGCCATCAGTGAATCCGGGACTAGCGGGAGGGCCGACGAGCAGTACTTC. The chain joins TRBV10-3 to TRBJ2-7, with 16 bases lining up with TRBD2. The CDR3 is 17 amino acids. The J segment lost 5 bases and the V segment lost 3 bases, leaving 7 bases of the junction unmatched. CDR1 is ENHRY and CDR2 is SYGVKD in the germline V gene.

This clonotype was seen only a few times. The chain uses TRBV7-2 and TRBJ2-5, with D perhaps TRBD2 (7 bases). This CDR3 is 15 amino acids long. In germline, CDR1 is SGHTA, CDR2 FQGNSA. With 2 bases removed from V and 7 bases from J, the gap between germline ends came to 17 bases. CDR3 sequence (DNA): TGTGCCAGCAGCTTAATCTTAGGGGGGGGGCTGACCCAGTACTTC. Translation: CASSLILGGGLTQYF.

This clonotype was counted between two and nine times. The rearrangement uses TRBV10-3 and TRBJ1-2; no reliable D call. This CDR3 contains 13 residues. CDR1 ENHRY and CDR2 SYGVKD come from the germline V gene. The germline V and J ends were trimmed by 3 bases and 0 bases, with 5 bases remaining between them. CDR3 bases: TGTGCCATCAGTGAATGGGCTAACTATGGCTACACCTTC. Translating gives CAISEWANYGYTF.

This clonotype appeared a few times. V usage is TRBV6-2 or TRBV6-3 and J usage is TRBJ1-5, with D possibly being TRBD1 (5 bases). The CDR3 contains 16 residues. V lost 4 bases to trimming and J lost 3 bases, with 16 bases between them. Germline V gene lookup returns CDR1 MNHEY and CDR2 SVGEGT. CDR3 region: CASSLSGGADNQPQHF. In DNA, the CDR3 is TGTGCCAGCAGTTTGTCCGGAGGGGCCGACAATCAGCCCCAGCATTTT.

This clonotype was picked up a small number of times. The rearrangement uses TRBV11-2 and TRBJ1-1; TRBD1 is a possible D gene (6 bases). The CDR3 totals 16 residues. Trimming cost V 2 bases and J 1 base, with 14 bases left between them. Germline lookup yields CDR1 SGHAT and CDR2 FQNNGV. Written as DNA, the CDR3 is TGTGCCAGCAGCTTAAGACAGGCCTCCCCGAACACTGAAGCTTTCTTT. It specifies CASSLRQASPNTEAFF.

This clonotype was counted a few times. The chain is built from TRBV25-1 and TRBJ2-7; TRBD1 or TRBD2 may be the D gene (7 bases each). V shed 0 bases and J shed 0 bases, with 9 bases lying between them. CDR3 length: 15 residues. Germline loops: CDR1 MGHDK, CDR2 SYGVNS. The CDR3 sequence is CASSEYRGGSYEQYF. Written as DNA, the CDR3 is TGTGCCAGCAGTGAATACAGGGGGGGCTCCTACGAGCAGTACTTC.

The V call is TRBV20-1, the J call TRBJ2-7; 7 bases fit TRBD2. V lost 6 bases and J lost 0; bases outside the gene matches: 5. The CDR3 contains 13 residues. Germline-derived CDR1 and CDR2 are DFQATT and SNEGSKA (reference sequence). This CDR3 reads CSARDYSSYEQYF. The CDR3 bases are TGCAGTGCGAGGGACTACAGCTCCTACGAGCAGTACTTC.

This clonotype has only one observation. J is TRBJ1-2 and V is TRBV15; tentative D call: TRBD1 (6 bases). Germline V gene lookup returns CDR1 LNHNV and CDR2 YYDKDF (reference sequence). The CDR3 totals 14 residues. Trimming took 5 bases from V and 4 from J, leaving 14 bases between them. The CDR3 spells CATSVTGSSYGYTF. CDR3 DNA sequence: TGTGCCACCAGCGTTACAGGGAGCAGCTATGGCTACACCTTC.

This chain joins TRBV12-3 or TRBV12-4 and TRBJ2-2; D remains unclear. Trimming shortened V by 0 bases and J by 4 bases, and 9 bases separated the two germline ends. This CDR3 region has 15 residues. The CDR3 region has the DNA TGTGCCAGCAGTTTAGCGGGAATGGTCACCGGGGAGCTGTTTTTT. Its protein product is CASSLAGMVTGELFF.

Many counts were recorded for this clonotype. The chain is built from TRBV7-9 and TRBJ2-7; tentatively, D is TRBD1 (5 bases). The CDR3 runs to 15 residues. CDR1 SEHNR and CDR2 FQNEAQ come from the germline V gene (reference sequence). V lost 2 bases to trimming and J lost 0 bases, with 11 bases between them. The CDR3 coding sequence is TGTGCCAGCAGCTTAAGACAGAGGAGCTCCTACGAGCAGTACTTC. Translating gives CASSLRQRSSYEQYF.

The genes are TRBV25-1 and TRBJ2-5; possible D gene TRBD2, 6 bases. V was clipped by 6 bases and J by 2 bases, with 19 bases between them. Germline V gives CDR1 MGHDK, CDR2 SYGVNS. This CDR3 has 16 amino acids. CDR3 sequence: CASSTLRGAGQETQYF. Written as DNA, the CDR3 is TGTGCCAGCAGCACCCTGAGAGGGGCGGGGCAAGAGACCCAGTACTTC.